The text below deals with one T cell receptor (beta chain). Seattle's enrolled individuals joined amid active infection and were then monitored longitudinally. In the original workflow: Scientists estimated how many nucleated cells there were by amplifying reference gene primers. TCRdb's table, derived via immunoSEQ multiplex PCR, lists solely in-frame clones and lacks some. Clone size and V and J calls were adopted from that table, with D and trimming inferred from the DNA. The profile covers hundreds of thousands of clones, with about 89% appearing a single time and approximately 3% taken by the ten largest. This entry is derived from a study of blood T cell repertoires in COVID-19. On the study more broadly: COVID-19 samples collected from the United States, Italy and Spain covered acute and convalescent phases. The cDNA or gDNA used as material had been derived from T cells, B-cell-depleted T cells, or PBMCs.

Source material: peripheral blood. The receptor was isolated from a young woman with COVID-19, enrolled during active disease.

This CDR3 reads CATSEGTGWVQYF. Written as DNA, the CDR3 is TGTGCCACCAGTGAAGGGACAGGGTGGGTTCAGTACTTC. The chain joins TRBV24-1 to TRBJ2-7, with 9 bases matching TRBD1. This CDR3 comprises 13 residues. Germline assignment: CDR1 KGHDR and CDR2 SFDVKD. The V segment lost 4 bases and the J segment 10 bases; nucleotides outside the gene matches: 7.